This T cell receptor (beta chain) appears in the sequencing data of a study of Graves' ophthalmopathy and Graves' hyperthyroidism. This clonotype showed up just a few times. Patients were left out if they had other autoimmune diseases, uncontrolled infections, pregnancy or lactation. What supplied the PBMCs was approximately 10 ml of fresh peripheral blood. The authors amplified TCR beta CDR3 regions, and they did so from RNA transcripts for repertoire sequencing. HTBI primers served in a first-round RT-PCR, which a second-round multiplex PCR followed. TCRdb reanalysed the multiplex PCR reads using MiXCR and keeps one entry per CDR3 protein. The sample has some 160,000 distinct CDR3 sequences; 35% to 45% are singletons. This CDR3 region has 16 residues. The V end was cut by 5 bases, the J end by 7 bases, with 23 bases between.

Sequencing was done on a sample of peripheral blood. The sequence came from a man aged 25 to 40 with Graves' ophthalmopathy. V and J are TRBV12-3 or TRBV12-4 and TRBJ2-5, with a possible D match to TRBD2 (5 bases). The CDR3 loop is CASSSRTGEWIGTQYF. DNA for the CDR3: TGTGCCAGCAGTAGCCGAACCGGGGAATGGATTGGGACCCAGTACTTC.